The 30 T cell receptor beta chains below were found in one sample sequenced in a study of T cell responses to AZD1222 COVID-19 vaccine. The repertoire was sequenced with immunoSEQ multiplex PCR; TCRdb's copy has only in-frame clones and lacks some. The data show 75,000 to 100,000 clones, about nine tenths seen once. Sequences were derived from peripheral blood, sampled on day 0 of AZD1222 vaccination. All receptors come from an adult in good health.

This chain joins TRBV29-1 and TRBJ1-1; TRBD1 is a possible D gene (5 bases). V was pared by 4 bases and J by 2 bases, with 14 bases between. In germline, CDR1 is SQVTM, CDR2 ANQGSEA. The CDR3 is 14 residues long. The CDR3: CSVVGRGSNTEAFF. The CDR3, as DNA: TGCAGCGTTGTGGGGCGGGGGTCCAACACTGAAGCTTTCTTT.

The CDR3 DNA follows: TGTGCCAGCAGTTTATTTGAGGGGTCGGGCGAGCAGTACTTC. Protein product: CASSLFEGSGEQYF. The genes are TRBV28 and TRBJ2-7; D possibly uses TRBD1 or TRBD2 (5 bases each). Deletions cut 1 base from V and 6 bases from J, with 13 bases between. The CDR3 sequence is 14 residues long. Germline-derived CDR1 and CDR2 are MDHEN and SYDVKM.

V usage is TRBV15 and J usage is TRBJ1-5; D uncertain. V gave up 4 bases and J gave up 0 bases, with 10 bases separating them. The V gene's germline CDR1 is LNHNV and CDR2 YYDKDF (reference sequence). The CDR3 is 15 amino acids. This CDR3 reads CATSTWADSNQPQHF. In DNA form, the CDR3 reads TGTGCCACCAGCACGTGGGCCGATAGCAATCAGCCCCAGCATTTT.

This clone is a singleton in its sample. The chain couples TRBV28 to TRBJ1-5; maybe TRBD1 (6 bases). This CDR3 contains 12 residues. Germline assignment: CDR1 MDHEN and CDR2 SYDVKM. V lost 8 bases and J 9 bases, leaving 14 bases between the germline ends. The CDR3 sequence is CASRGAGGPQHF. The DNA for the CDR3 is TGTGCCAGCCGGGGGGCCGGGGGGCCCCAGCATTTT.

This clone appeared a single time. The V gene is TRBV4-1, the J gene TRBJ1-1; D not resolved. Trimming removed 1 base from V and 5 bases from J, with 8 bases in between. The CDR3 has 13 residues. Germline assignment: CDR1 MGHRA and CDR2 YSYEKL. The CDR3 is CASSQGLPTEAFF. Written as DNA, the CDR3 is TGCGCCAGCAGCCAAGGCCTCCCGACTGAAGCTTTCTTT.

The gene calls are TRBV7-9 and TRBJ1-3; D unresolved. The CDR3 covers 15 residues. Trimming stripped 1 base from V and 1 base from J, with 8 bases between. Germline V gene data show CDR1 as SEHNR and CDR2 as FQNEAQ (reference sequence). CDR3 in DNA: TGTGCCAGCAGCTTAGACGGCCGATCTGGAAACACCATATATTTT. Translating it yields CASSLDGRSGNTIYF.

V usage is TRBV6-5 and J usage is TRBJ1-1; 7 bases line up with TRBD1. With V trimmed by 0 bases and J by 4 bases, 5 bases remained unmatched. The CDR3 contains 15 residues. Per the germline V gene, CDR1 is MNHEY and CDR2 is SVGAGI. The CDR3 bases are TGTGCCAGCAGTTACTCTAGGGGGCTTGGCACTGAAGCTTTCTTT. Its protein product is CASSYSRGLGTEAFF.

The chain has TRBV5-1 and TRBJ1-1; a weak D match, TRBD1 (5 bases). Between the trimmed V and J ends, which lost 4 bases and 2 bases, there was a span of 12 bases. Per the germline V gene, CDR1 is SGHRS and CDR2 is YFSETQ. The length of the CDR3 is 14 residues. The CDR3 coding sequence is TGCGCCAGCAGCGGGGACGGGGGTAACACTGAAGCTTTCTTT. Protein: CASSGDGGNTEAFF.

V and J are TRBV28 and TRBJ2-4; TRBD1 agrees at 7 bases. The germline V gene has CDR1 MDHEN and CDR2 SYDVKM. With V trimmed by 5 bases and J by 5 bases, 9 bases remained unmatched. The CDR3 has 15 residues. The CDR3 protein is CASSTQQGFQNIQYF. CDR3 coding DNA: TGTGCCAGCAGTACACAACAGGGGTTCCAAAACATTCAGTACTTC.

This chain joins TRBV5-1 and TRBJ1-6; D perhaps matches TRBD1 (6 bases). The CDR3 runs 15 residues. Looked up from germline, CDR1 is SGHRS and CDR2 is YFSETQ. Trimming stripped 2 bases from V and 7 bases from J, with 13 bases between. CDR3 nucleotides: TGCGCCAGCAGCTTAGGACAGAAGCCAAATTCACCCCTCCACTTT. This codes for CASSLGQKPNSPLHF.

The chain joins TRBV5-4 to TRBJ2-7; 9 bases agree with TRBD1. With V trimmed by 4 bases and J by 5 bases, 7 bases remained unmatched. The germline V gene encodes CDR1 SGHNT and CDR2 YYREEE (reference sequence). The CDR3 length is 14 residues. CDR3 sequence: CASSRQGVTHEQYF. The CDR3, as DNA: TGTGCCAGCAGCCGACAGGGGGTCACACACGAGCAGTACTTC.

The rearrangement uses TRBV5-4 and TRBJ2-5; 7 bases match TRBD1. J lost 2 bases, V lost 1 base, and 5 bases had no gene match. CDR3 size: 15 residues. CDR1 SGHNT and CDR2 YYREEE come from the germline V gene (reference sequence). The CDR3 DNA reads TGTGCCAGCAGCTTGCAACAGGGGAAGCAAGAGACCCAGTACTTC. This encodes CASSLQQGKQETQYF.

The CDR3 region has the DNA TGTGCCAGCAGTCCGGGACTAGCGGGGGGGCTTGAGCAGTTCTTC. Its protein is CASSPGLAGGLEQFF. The chain combines TRBV27 with TRBJ2-1; 16 bases are a match to TRBD2. CDR1 and CDR2 (germline): MNHEY, SMNVEV (reference sequence). With V trimmed by 5 bases and J by 9 bases, 4 bases remained unmatched. The CDR3 length is 15 residues.

V gene TRBV4-3 combines with J gene TRBJ1-4; D call uncertain. Germline loops: CDR1 LGHNA, CDR2 YSLEER. V lost 0 bases and J 1 base, leaving 12 bases between the germline ends. The CDR3 has 17 residues. Here the CDR3 DNA reads TGCGCCAGCAGCCAAGATCGGAGGGTCTTAACTAATGAAAAACTGTTTTTT. Protein: CASSQDRRVLTNEKLFF.

The rearrangement uses TRBV19 and TRBJ1-2; possible D gene TRBD1, 5 bases. Germline V lookup: CDR1 LNHDA, CDR2 SQIVND (reference sequence). V was shortened by 5 bases and J by 5 bases, with 12 bases between the two germline ends. The CDR3 runs 13 residues. CDR3 region: CASSPDSRYGYTF. CDR3 nucleotides: TGTGCCAGTAGTCCTGACAGCCGGTATGGCTACACCTTC. Using reference TRBV19 and TRBJ1-2 for the parts outside the CDR3, the full variable domain is DGGITQSPKYLFRKEGQNVTLSCEQNLNHDAMYWYRQDPGQGLRLIYYSQIVNDFQKGDIAEGYSVSREKKESFPLTVTSAQKNPTAFYLCASSPDSRYGYTFGSGTRLTVV.

This clone has only one observation. This sequence joins TRBV6-1 and TRBJ2-3; 8 positions agree with TRBD1. Germline values: CDR1 MNHNS, CDR2 SASEGT. V was pared by 1 base and J by 3 bases, with 0 bases of the junction left unmatched. This CDR3 is 14 amino acids long. The CDR3 is CASSEGQGTDTQYF. The CDR3 DNA follows: TGTGCCAGCAGTGAAGGACAGGGGACAGATACGCAGTATTTT.

This clone was counted once. V gene TRBV5-5 combines with J gene TRBJ1-2; 8 nucleotides align to TRBD1. The CDR3 is 14 amino acids. J lost 5 bases, V lost 4 bases, and 7 bases had no gene match. Germline V gene lookup returns CDR1 SGHKS and CDR2 YYEKEE (reference sequence). The DNA for the CDR3 is TGTGCCAGCAGCCCAGGACAGGGACGGTATGGCTACACCTTC. Its protein is CASSPGQGRYGYTF.

The CDR3 nucleotides are TGTGCCAGCAGCGTAGGGGGACAGGGGCCCCGTGAGCAGTTCTTC. It specifies CASSVGGQGPREQFF. This chain joins TRBV9 and TRBJ2-1; 10 positions match TRBD1. The germline gives CDR1 SGDLS, CDR2 YYNGEE. V lost 0 bases, J lost 9 bases, and 6 bases stayed unmatched. The CDR3 contains 15 residues.

The chain links TRBV7-2 to TRBJ2-7; 12 bases match TRBD1. Trimming at V came to 5 bases and at J to 6 bases, leaving 11 bases not matched to a gene. The germline gives CDR1 SGHTA, CDR2 FQGNSA. This CDR3 comprises 16 residues. CDR3 protein: CASSPNGGQGAFEQYF. The CDR3 DNA is TGTGCCAGCAGCCCGAATGGGGGACAGGGGGCATTCGAGCAGTACTTC. Full variable domain (outside the CDR3, taken from reference TRBV7-2 and TRBJ2-7): GAGVSQSPSNKVTEKGKDVELRCDPISGHTALYWYRQSLGQGLEFLIYFQGNSAPDKSGLPSDRFSAERTGGSVSTLTIQRTQQEDSAVYLCASSPNGGQGAFEQYFGPGTRLTVT.

The rearrangement uses TRBV9 and TRBJ1-3; no definite D call. V lost 4 bases to trimming and J lost 1 base, with 9 bases between them. Per germline, CDR1 SGDLS and CDR2 YYNGEE. The CDR3 consists of 14 residues. CDR3: CASSPRLSGNTIYF. Written as DNA, the CDR3 is TGTGCCAGCAGCCCCCGTTTGTCTGGAAACACCATATATTTT.

This chain uses TRBV21-1 with TRBJ1-3. TRBV21-1 is flagged as a pseudogene. The CDR3 has 15 amino acids. CDR3 amino acids: CASSFRPLLGHTIYF. The CDR3 DNA is TGTGCCAGCAGCTTCCGACCACTCCTGGGACACACCATATATTTT.

V usage is TRBV12-5 and J usage is TRBJ1-3; possibly TRBD1 for D (6 bases). Germline assignment: CDR1 LGHNT and CDR2 FRNRAP. The CDR3 contains 14 residues. The V end lost 4 bases, the J end lost 7 bases, and 14 bases lay between the germline ends. CDR3 nucleotides: TGTGCTAGTGGTTCCTCCGACAGGCCGAACACCATATATTTT. It specifies CASGSSDRPNTIYF. The full variable domain, its missing parts supplied by reference TRBV12-5 and TRBJ1-3, is DARVTQTPRHKVTEMGQEVTMRCQPILGHNTVFWYRQTMMQGLELLAYFRNRAPLDDSGMPKDRFSAEMPDATLATLKIQPSEPRDSAVYFCASGSSDRPNTIYFGEGSWLTVV.

The V call is TRBV9, the J call TRBJ2-1; TRBD2 aligns across 7 bases. From germline, CDR1 is SGDLS and CDR2 YYNGEE. There are 15 residues in the CDR3. Trimming removed 4 bases from V and 5 bases from J; junction bases left unmatched: 9. DNA for the CDR3: TGTGCCAGCAGCCCCCACGAGGGACTAAACAATGAGCAGTTCTTC. Translated: CASSPHEGLNNEQFF.

This clone was seen a single time. The chain combines TRBV7-2 with TRBJ2-3, with 8 bases matching TRBD2. The CDR3 runs 17 residues. J lost 5 bases, V lost 1 base, and 11 bases had no gene match. Germline V gene lookup returns CDR1 SGHTA and CDR2 FQGNSA. In DNA form, the CDR3 reads TGTGCCAGCAGCTTAGTGGGGCCCGGTAGCGGGGTAGATACGCAGTATTTT. This gives the protein CASSLVGPGSGVDTQYF.

This chain uses TRBV5-1 with TRBJ1-1; tentatively, D is TRBD1 (6 bases). Germline V lookup: CDR1 SGHRS, CDR2 YFSETQ. There are 13 residues in the CDR3. Trimming took 2 bases from V and 6 from J, leaving 11 bases between them. The chain's CDR3 is CASSFGGLSEAFF. CDR3 coding DNA: TGCGCCAGCAGCTTCGGGGGGCTGTCTGAAGCTTTCTTT. Complete variable domain (other parts from reference TRBV5-1 and TRBJ1-1): KAGVTQTPRYLIKTRGQQVTLSCSPISGHRSVSWYQQTPGQGLQFLFEYFSETQRNKGNFPGRFSGRQFSNSRSEMNVSTLELGDSALYLCASSFGGLSEAFFGQGTRLTVV.

The chain carries TRBV5-1 and TRBJ2-7; D is perhaps TRBD1 (6 bases). Trimming pared 1 base from V and 0 bases from J, leaving 8 bases between. The germline gives CDR1 SGHRS, CDR2 YFSETQ. The CDR3 is made up of 14 amino acids. CDR3 amino acids: CASSLTGHSYEQYF. Here the CDR3 DNA reads TGCGCCAGCAGCTTGACGGGACACTCCTACGAGCAGTACTTC. The whole variable domain, filled in from reference TRBV5-1 and TRBJ2-7, reads KAGVTQTPRYLIKTRGQQVTLSCSPISGHRSVSWYQQTPGQGLQFLFEYFSETQRNKGNFPGRFSGRQFSNSRSEMNVSTLELGDSALYLCASSLTGHSYEQYFGPGTRLTVT.

The rearrangement uses TRBV25-1 and TRBJ2-7, with TRBD1 matching over 9 bases. J lost 1 base, V lost 2 bases, and 3 bases had no gene match. CDR1 MGHDK and CDR2 SYGVNS come from the germline V gene. The CDR3 is made up of 15 amino acids. The CDR3 sequence is CASSEPGTGSYEQYF. The CDR3 DNA reads as TGTGCCAGCAGTGAACCCGGGACAGGGTCCTACGAGCAGTACTTC.

V usage is TRBV5-1 and J usage is TRBJ1-4; D possibly corresponds to TRBD1 (6 bases). V was pared by 5 bases and J by 6 bases, with 11 bases between. CDR1 and CDR2 (germline): SGHRS, YFSETQ. The CDR3 is 13 residues long. In nucleotides, the CDR3 is TGCGCCAGCAGTGGGGGCATAGATGAAAAACTGTTTTTT. Translation gives CASSGGIDEKLFF.

The chain uses TRBV19 and TRBJ1-5; D remains ambiguous. CDR1 is LNHDA and CDR2 is SQIVND in the germline V gene (reference sequence). This CDR3 contains 13 residues. The V end was cut by 4 bases, the J end by 5 bases, with 9 bases between. The CDR3 region is CASSKREDQPQHF. The CDR3 bases are TGTGCCAGTAGTAAAAGGGAGGATCAGCCCCAGCATTTT.

The V and J genes are TRBV28 and TRBJ1-1; maybe TRBD1 (6 bases). Germline CDR1 is MDHEN and CDR2 is SYDVKM. The germline V and J ends were trimmed by 8 bases and 2 bases, with 12 bases remaining between them. This CDR3 has 13 amino acids. CDR3 in DNA: TGTGCCAGCGACGGGACACCCAACACTGAAGCTTTCTTT. Protein: CASDGTPNTEAFF.